The entry that follows covers one TCR beta chain sequence. Its specificity is not known. This CDR3 is built from 15 residues. Deletions cut 0 bases from V and 2 bases from J, with 10 bases between. Germline CDR1 reads LGHNT; CDR2 reads FRNRAP. This sample is part of a study of Tregs in tolerant kidney transplant recipients. Points from the study as a whole: Biological reproducibility was not directly addressed, but technical replication error appeared minimal.

CD4+CD25+CD127- Tregs, CD4+CD25- non-Tregs, CD4 and CD8 cells were sorted. TCRdb's copy holds only in-frame clones and misses some; the assay was immunoSEQ multiplex PCR. The sample includes tens of thousands of clones, 84% of them seen just once. J is TRBJ1-1 and V is TRBV12-5; TRBD1 is a possible D gene (5 bases). Sequenced sample: CD4+ T cells from blood. The receptor was derived from a human donor in good health. The CDR3 DNA reads as TGTGCTAGTGGTTTGGTACTCGGGGGAAACACTGAAGCTTTCTTT. Encoded protein: CASGLVLGGNTEAFF.